This TCR beta chain derives from a study of blood T cell repertoires in COVID-19 (TCRdb year 2020). At the level of the whole study: The collaborator samples originated in the United States, Italy and Spain and spanned the acute and convalescent phases of COVID-19. The prospective study material was composed of cDNA or gDNA derived from T cells, B-cell-depleted T cells, or PBMCs. Deeply sampled blood TCRbeta repertoires from subjects exposed to, actively infected with, or recovered from COVID-19 were included in the dataset. The repertoires were released in a freely available public database meant as a resource for research on the immune response to SARS-CoV-2. Samples came from the ongoing ImmuneRACE study (first 160 participants) plus 1,254 subjects from 6 global collaborators. Sample metadata almost always included a de-identified subject ID, COVID-19 status, age in years and sex. Where HLA class I and class II types were available, the types were taken from metadata supplied by the sample provider, not from assay-based typing. Beyond this particular receptor, the publication reports: How much clinical and demographic metadata was included differed by source and by participant, and the metadata was provided uncurated.

Ends trimmed: V by 3 bases, J by 4 bases; bases unmatched to a gene: 7. Reading the germline V gene gives CDR1 KGHSH and CDR2 LQKENI. Including the terminal cysteine and phenylalanine, the CDR3 comprises 15 residues. CDR3 DNA only is kept here, 45 bases in frame from base 1. In the prospective study, participants were about 18 to 100 years old, resided in around 25 geographic areas of the United States, and were enrolled through a virtual design. Cohort assignment in the prospective study relied on participant-reported clinical history from a screening survey and a study questionnaire. Recovered participants in ImmuneRACE Cohort 3 were defined by two consecutive negative NP/OP PCR tests, clearance by a healthcare professional, or resolution of symptoms. Mobile phlebotomists in the prospective study collected whole blood, serum and a nasopharyngeal or oropharyngeal swab from every participant. Over an approximately 2-month period, participants in the prospective study had the option of providing additional blood draws and questionnaires. Before DNA extraction, prospective study blood samples were shipped either frozen or at room temperature.

TCRbeta CDR3 regions were amplified from genomic DNA by means of the immunoSEQ Assay, a bias-controlled multiplex PCR. From the authors' description of their analysis: The number of nucleated cells in each sample was estimated by amplification of reference gene primers within the assay. Sequence reads were collapsed and filtered to measure the absolute abundance of every unique TCRbeta CDR3 rearrangement. Productive Simpson clonality was computed per sample as the square root of Simpson's diversity index over productive rearrangements. Imported from immuneACCESS, the table was reduced by TCRdb to in-frame sequences with V and J called. These copies leave out some clones; in studies compared against another copy, an unresolved V gene accounts for under half, and the cause of the remainder is not known. V and J calls and clone size are copied from that table; D and trimming were computed from the DNA. For this sample there are 250,000 or so clones; under 90% appear just once. Clones ranked in the top ten supply around 2% of the sample.

This clone came up a few times. No cognate antigen has been identified for it. No much larger clonotype is one base removed from it; base qualities were not supplied. The sample was PBMCs or T cells enriched from blood (not recorded which). The chain is assembled from TRBV18 and TRBJ2-7; 9 central bases correspond to TRBD1. This clonotype was sampled from a man in his sixties who had recovered from COVID-19. The CDR3 region has the sequence CASSPALTGGYEQYF. The nucleotides are TGTGCCAGCTCACCTGCCCTGACAGGGGGGTACGAGCAGTACTTC.